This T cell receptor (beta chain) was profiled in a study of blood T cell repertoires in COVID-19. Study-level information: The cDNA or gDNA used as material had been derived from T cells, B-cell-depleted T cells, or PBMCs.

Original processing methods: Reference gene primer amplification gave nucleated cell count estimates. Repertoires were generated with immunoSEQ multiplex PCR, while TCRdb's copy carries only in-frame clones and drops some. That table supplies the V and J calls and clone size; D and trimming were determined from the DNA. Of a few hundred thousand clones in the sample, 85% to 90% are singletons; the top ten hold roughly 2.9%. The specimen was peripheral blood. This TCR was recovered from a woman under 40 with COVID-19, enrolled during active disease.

The CDR3 is CASSPPPRGQWDGYTF. The CDR3, as DNA: TGTGCCAGCAGCCCCCCCCCAAGGGGGCAATGGGATGGCTACACCTTC. The chain links TRBV14 to TRBJ1-2; 7 bases fit TRBD1. CDR3 size: 16 residues. Per germline, CDR1 SGHDN and CDR2 FVKESK. Losses at the gene ends were 4 bases for V and 6 bases for J; bases not matched to a gene: 14.